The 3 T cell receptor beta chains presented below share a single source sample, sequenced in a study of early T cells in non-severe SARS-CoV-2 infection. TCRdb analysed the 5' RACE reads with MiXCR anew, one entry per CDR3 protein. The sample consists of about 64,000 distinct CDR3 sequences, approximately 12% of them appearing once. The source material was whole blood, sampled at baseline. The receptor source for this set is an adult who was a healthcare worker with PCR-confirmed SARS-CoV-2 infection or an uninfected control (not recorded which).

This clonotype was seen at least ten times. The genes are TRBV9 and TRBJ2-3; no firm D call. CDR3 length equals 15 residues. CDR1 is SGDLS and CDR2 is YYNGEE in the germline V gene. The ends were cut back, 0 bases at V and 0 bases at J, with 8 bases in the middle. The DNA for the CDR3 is TGTGCCAGCAGCGTAGGTGGAGCTAGCACAGATACGCAGTATTTT. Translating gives CASSVGGASTDTQYF.

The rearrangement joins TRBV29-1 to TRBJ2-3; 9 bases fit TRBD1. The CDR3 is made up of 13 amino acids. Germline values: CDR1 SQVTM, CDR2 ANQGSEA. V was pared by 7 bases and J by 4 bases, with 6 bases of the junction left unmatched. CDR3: CSARDRAPDTQYF. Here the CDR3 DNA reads TGCAGCGCACGGGACAGGGCACCAGATACGCAGTATTTT.

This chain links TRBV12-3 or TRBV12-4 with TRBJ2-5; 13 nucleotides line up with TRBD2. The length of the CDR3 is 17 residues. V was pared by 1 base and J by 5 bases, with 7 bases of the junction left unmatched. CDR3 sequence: CASSLELAGGLRETQYF. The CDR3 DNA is TGTGCCAGCAGTTTAGAACTAGCGGGAGGGCTTAGGGAGACCCAGTACTTC.